Listed here are 8 T cell receptor beta chains from one sample, sequenced in a study of blood T cells in healthy people across ages. For the second PCR, which ran for about 6 to 12 cycles, a sample-barcoded 5' primer and a J-beta primer mix were used. In TCRdb, the 5' RACE reads were re-called with MiXCR into one record per CDR3 protein. The repertoire consists of 1,500,000 or so distinct CDR3 sequences, with 35% to 45% occurring once and the leading ten covering around 4%. The sequencing sample was made of blood. These receptors were taken from a young woman in good health.

This clonotype was seen once. The rearrangement links TRBV7-2 to TRBJ2-3; no clear D. From germline, CDR1 is SGHTA and CDR2 FQGNSA. V shed 4 bases and J shed 8 bases, with 7 bases lying between them. This CDR3 contains 11 residues. The DNA of the CDR3 is TGTGCCAGCAGCTCGTGGGGTACGCAGTATTTT. Translating gives CASSSWGTQYF.

This clonotype was detected a few times. The chain links TRBV29-1 to TRBJ2-1; TRBD1 is a possible D gene (6 bases). Germline CDR1 SQVTM, CDR2 ANQGSEA. CDR3 size: 12 residues. V gave up 6 bases and J gave up 7 bases, with 13 bases separating them. For the CDR3, the DNA is TGCAGCGTAGTCAGGGGTGGAAATGAGCAGTTCTTC. Protein sequence: CSVVRGGNEQFF.

This chain uses TRBV7-6 with TRBJ2-3, with D unresolved. Trimming stripped 5 bases from V and 4 bases from J, with 13 bases between. The length of the CDR3 is 14 residues. Germline lookup yields CDR1 SGHVS and CDR2 FNYEAQ. The CDR3 region is CASSAGKRPDTQYF. The CDR3 DNA is TGTGCCAGCAGCGCCGGAAAGAGGCCAGATACGCAGTATTTT.

The chain recombines TRBV11-2 with TRBJ2-2; D is ambiguous. Germline CDR1 and CDR2: SGHAT and FQNNGV. CDR3 length: 12 residues. The V gene lost 5 bases and the J gene lost 7 bases, with 8 bases spanning the gap. CDR3 nucleotide sequence: TGTGCCAGCAGCCCTCGGGTCGGGGAGCTGTTTTTT. Translating gives CASSPRVGELFF.

This sequence joins TRBV28 and TRBJ1-2; D is possibly TRBD1 (6 bases). Trimming removed 6 bases from V and 6 bases from J, with 17 bases in between. Germline-derived CDR1 and CDR2 are MDHEN and SYDVKM. The CDR3 extends over 14 amino acids. The CDR3 bases are TGTGCCAGCAGCTCGACAGGATCCTCTAATGGCTACACCTTC. Residues: CASSSTGSSNGYTF.

This chain connects TRBV3-1 to TRBJ2-1; D is possibly TRBD1 (7 bases). Germline CDR1 reads LGHDT; CDR2 reads YNNKEL (reference sequence). The CDR3 totals 15 residues. V lost 4 bases, J lost 9 bases, and 19 bases lay in between. The CDR3 DNA reads as TGTGCCAGCAGCCCCTTCCCAGGGGGGAGTGGTGAGCAGTTCTTC. As protein: CASSPFPGGSGEQFF.

V gene TRBV25-1 combines with J gene TRBJ2-4; 7 positions agree with TRBD1. TRBJ2-7 matches the DNA end more closely, so the J call is doubtful. The CDR3 is 15 residues long. Per germline, CDR1 MGHDK and CDR2 SYGVNS. Here the CDR3 DNA reads TGTGCCAGCAGTGTTCCCGGGACAGAAGCCTACGAGCAGTACTTC. Translation: CASSVPGTEAYEQYF.

The V call is TRBV5-1, the J call TRBJ2-1, with D possibly matching TRBD2 (5 bases). This CDR3 has 13 amino acids. Between the trimmed V and J ends, which lost 6 bases and 1 base, there was a span of 8 bases. The germline gives CDR1 SGHRS, CDR2 YFSETQ. This CDR3 reads CASIGSSYNEQFF. The DNA for the CDR3 is TGCGCCAGCATTGGGAGTTCCTACAATGAGCAGTTCTTC.